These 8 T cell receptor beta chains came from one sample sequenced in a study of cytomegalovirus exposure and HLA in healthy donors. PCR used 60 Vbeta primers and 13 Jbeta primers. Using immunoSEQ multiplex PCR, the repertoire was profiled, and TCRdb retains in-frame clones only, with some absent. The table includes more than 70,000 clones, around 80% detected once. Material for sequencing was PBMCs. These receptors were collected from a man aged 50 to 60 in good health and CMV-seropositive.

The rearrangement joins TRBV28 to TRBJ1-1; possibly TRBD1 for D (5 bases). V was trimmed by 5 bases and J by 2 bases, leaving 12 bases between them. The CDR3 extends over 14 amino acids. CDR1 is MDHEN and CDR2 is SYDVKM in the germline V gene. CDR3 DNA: TGTGCCAGCAGTGAAATTCAGGGTAACACTGAAGCTTTCTTT. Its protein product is CASSEIQGNTEAFF.

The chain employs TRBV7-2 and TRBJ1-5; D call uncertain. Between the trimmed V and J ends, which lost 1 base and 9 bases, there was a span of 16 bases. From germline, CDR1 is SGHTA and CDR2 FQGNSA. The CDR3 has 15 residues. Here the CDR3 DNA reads TGTGCCAGCAGCTTAGACGGCGGCTCAATTTCGCCCCAGCATTTT. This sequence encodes CASSLDGGSISPQHF.

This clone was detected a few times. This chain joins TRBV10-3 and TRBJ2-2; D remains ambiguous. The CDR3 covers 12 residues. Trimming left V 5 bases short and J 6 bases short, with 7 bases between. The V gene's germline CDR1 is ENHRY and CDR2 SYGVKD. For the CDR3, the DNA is TGTGCCATCAGTCGTGGAGCCGGGGAGCTGTTTTTT. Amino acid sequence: CAISRGAGELFF.

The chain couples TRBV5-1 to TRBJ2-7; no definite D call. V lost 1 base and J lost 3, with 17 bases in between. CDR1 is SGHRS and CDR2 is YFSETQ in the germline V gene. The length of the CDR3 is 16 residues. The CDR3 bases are TGCGCCAGCAGCTTGAATTCCTCCCTACCCTTCTACGAGCAGTACTTC. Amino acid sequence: CASSLNSSLPFYEQYF.

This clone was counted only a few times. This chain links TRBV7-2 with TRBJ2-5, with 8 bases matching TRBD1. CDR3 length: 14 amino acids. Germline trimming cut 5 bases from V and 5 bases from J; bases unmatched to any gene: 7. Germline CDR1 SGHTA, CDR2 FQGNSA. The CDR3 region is CASSPATGVETQYF. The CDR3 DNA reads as TGTGCCAGCAGCCCGGCGACAGGGGTGGAGACCCAGTACTTC.

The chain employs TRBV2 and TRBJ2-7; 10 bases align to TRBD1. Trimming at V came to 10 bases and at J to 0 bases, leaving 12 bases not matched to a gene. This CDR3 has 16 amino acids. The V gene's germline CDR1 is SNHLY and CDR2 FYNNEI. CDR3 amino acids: CATRDRGGPSSYEQYF. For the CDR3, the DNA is TGTGCCACCAGGGACAGGGGCGGACCGAGCTCCTACGAGCAGTACTTC.

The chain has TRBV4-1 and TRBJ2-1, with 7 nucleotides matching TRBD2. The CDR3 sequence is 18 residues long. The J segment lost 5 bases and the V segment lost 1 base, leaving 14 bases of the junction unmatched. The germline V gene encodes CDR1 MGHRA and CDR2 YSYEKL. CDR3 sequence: CASSQGPRGGPSNNEQFF. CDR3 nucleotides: TGCGCCAGCAGCCAAGGACCCCGGGGAGGGCCCTCGAACAATGAGCAGTTCTTC.

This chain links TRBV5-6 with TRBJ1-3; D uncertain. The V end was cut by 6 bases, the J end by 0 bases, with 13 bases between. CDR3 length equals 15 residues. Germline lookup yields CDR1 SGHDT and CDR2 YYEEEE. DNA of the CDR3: TGTGCCAGCACCGTGCTGGAGAGCTCTGGAAACACCATATATTTT. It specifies CASTVLESSGNTIYF.